These 17 T cell receptor beta chains were sequenced from one sample in a study of response to subunit inactivated influenza vaccine. One entry per CDR3 protein results from TCRdb running MiXCR on the RT-PCR reads. The sample contains about 150,000 distinct CDR3 sequences, about 10% of which appear only once. Sample: CD8+ T cells sorted from PBMCs, taken about 24 months after vaccination. Source of these receptors: a man aged 50 to 75 who received an inactivated influenza vaccine.

This clonotype was seen a handful of times. The rearrangement links TRBV7-2 to TRBJ1-1; no reliable D call. CDR1 is SGHTA and CDR2 is FQGNSA in the germline V gene. The CDR3 is made up of 13 amino acids. Trimming shortened V by 11 bases and J by 3 bases, and 16 bases separated the two germline ends. In nucleotides, the CDR3 is TGTGCCGCCGTAGGAGGAGGGTACACTGAAGCTTTCTTT. Translation gives CAAVGGGYTEAFF.

This clonotype occurred a few times. The chain carries TRBV30 and TRBJ1-2; the match to TRBD1 covers 11 bases. The CDR3 is 14 residues long. After removal of 5 bases from V and 4 bases from J, the junction contained 6 bases not matched to a gene. From germline, CDR1 is GTSNPN and CDR2 SVGIG (reference sequence). The CDR3 loop reads CAWRTGGLGYGYTF. CDR3 DNA: TGTGCCTGGCGGACAGGGGGCCTAGGCTATGGCTACACCTTC. The full variable domain, completed using reference TRBV30 and TRBJ1-2, is SQTIHQWPATLVQPVGSPLSLECTVEGTSNPNLYWYRQAAGRGLQLLFYSVGIGQISSEVPQNLSASRPQDRQFILSSKKLLLSDSGFYLCAWRTGGLGYGYTFGSGTRLTVV.

The chain uses TRBV7-8 and TRBJ2-3; D assignment may be TRBD1 or TRBD2 (5 bases each). Germline V gene data show CDR1 as SGHVS and CDR2 as FQNEAQ. The CDR3 length is 14 residues. V lost 5 bases and J 4 bases, leaving 13 bases between the germline ends. CDR3 DNA: TGTGCCAGCAGCCTACGCCGGGGCGCAGATACGCAGTATTTT. Amino acid sequence: CASSLRRGADTQYF.

This sequence joins TRBV3-1 and TRBJ2-3; 10 positions match TRBD1. After removal of 0 bases from V and 0 bases from J, the junction contained 9 bases not matched to a gene. CDR3 length: 19 amino acids. Looked up from germline, CDR1 is LGHDT and CDR2 is YNNKEL (reference sequence). The CDR3 DNA is TGTGCCAGCAGCCAAGAAGAGGGACAGGGGATCTACAGCACAGATACGCAGTATTTT. Amino acids: CASSQEEGQGIYSTDTQYF.

This clonotype was detected ten times or more. The rearrangement joins TRBV7-8 to TRBJ1-1, with a possible D match to TRBD1 (6 bases). The CDR3 consists of 12 residues. Trimming shortened V by 1 base and J by 8 bases, and 8 bases separated the two germline ends. Germline V gene sequence: CDR1 SGHVS, CDR2 FQNEAQ. The chain's CDR3 is CASSLVTGEAFF. The CDR3 DNA reads TGTGCCAGCAGCTTAGTAACAGGGGAAGCTTTCTTT.

J is TRBJ2-3 and V is TRBV6-2 or TRBV6-3, with TRBD1 matching over 9 bases. This CDR3 has 15 residues. The V gene's germline CDR1 is MNHEY and CDR2 SVGEGT. The V segment lost 7 bases and the J segment 2 bases; nucleotides outside the gene matches: 7. As DNA, the CDR3 is TGTGCCAGCAAGTTGGACAGGGGATACACAGATACGCAGTATTTT. Translation gives CASKLDRGYTDTQYF.

This clonotype has a count of ten or more. CDR3: CASSRTGRATNEKLFF. CDR3 in DNA: TGTGCCAGCAGTAGGACAGGGCGTGCAACTAATGAAAAACTGTTTTTT. The chain carries TRBV6-1 and TRBJ1-4; 8 positions agree with TRBD1. The CDR3 covers 16 residues. CDR1 MNHNS and CDR2 SASEGT come from the germline V gene. Germline trimming cut 5 bases from V and 0 bases from J; bases unmatched to any gene: 5.

The rearrangement joins TRBV6-2 or TRBV6-3 to TRBJ2-3, with 16 bases fitting TRBD2. Trimming took 5 bases from V and 10 from J; bases not matched to a gene: 9. The CDR3 is made up of 16 amino acids. Germline V CDR1 and CDR2: MNHEY, SVGEGT. CDR3 sequence: CASSNPGTSGRVAQYF. In nucleotides, the CDR3 is TGTGCCAGCAGTAACCCCGGGACTAGCGGGAGGGTCGCGCAGTATTTT.

This clonotype was observed a handful of times. This chain joins TRBV16 and TRBJ2-7, with unresolved D. Germline V gene data show CDR1 as KGHSY and CDR2 as FQNENV. CDR3 size: 13 residues. The V end lost 3 bases, the J end lost 4 bases, and 10 bases lay between the germline ends. CDR3 in amino acids: CASSHPDSYEQYF. The CDR3, as DNA: TGTGCCAGCAGCCATCCTGACTCTTACGAGCAGTACTTC.

The rearrangement joins TRBV7-9 to TRBJ1-4; no clear D. Germline-derived CDR1 and CDR2 are SEHNR and FQNEAQ (reference sequence). The CDR3 has 14 amino acids. V was shortened by 5 bases and J by 0 bases, with 7 bases between the two germline ends. CDR3 loop: CASSRSSTNEKLFF. The CDR3, as DNA: TGTGCCAGCAGCCGATCCTCAACTAATGAAAAACTGTTTTTT.

This clonotype was detected only a few times. The chain couples TRBV24-1 to TRBJ2-3, with D possibly TRBD1 on 6 matching bases. The V gene's germline CDR1 is KGHDR and CDR2 SFDVKD. The CDR3 consists of 13 residues. Trimming took off 3 bases at V and 6 bases at J, with 9 bases between the two ends. The CDR3 sequence: CATSDTGSDTQYF. The DNA for the CDR3 is TGTGCCACCAGTGATACAGGGTCCGATACGCAGTATTTT.

The chain employs TRBV3-1 and TRBJ2-7, with D possibly called TRBD1 or TRBD2 (5 bases each). Per germline, CDR1 LGHDT and CDR2 YNNKEL (reference sequence). The CDR3 totals 13 residues. V was shortened by 1 base and J by 7 bases, with 11 bases between the two germline ends. The DNA of the CDR3 is TGTGCCAGCAGCCAAGGGGACCTCTCAGAGCAGTACTTC. Protein: CASSQGDLSEQYF.

This clonotype has a count of ten or more. V gene TRBV6-5 combines with J gene TRBJ2-7, with D hard to call. This CDR3 is 15 amino acids long. In germline, CDR1 is MNHEY, CDR2 SVGAGI. The germline V and J ends were trimmed by 0 bases and 1 base, with 10 bases remaining between them. The chain's CDR3 is CASSYSLAASYEQYF. As DNA, the CDR3 is TGTGCCAGCAGTTACTCTTTGGCAGCATCCTACGAGCAGTACTTC.

This clonotype ranks as medium-sized (0.01 to 0.1%). This chain links TRBV28 with TRBJ2-5; TRBD1 matches 11 bases. V shed 4 bases and J 7 bases; nucleotides not matched to a gene: 8. This CDR3 region has 15 residues. Per the germline V gene, CDR1 is MDHEN and CDR2 is SYDVKM. The CDR3 DNA reads TGTGCCAGCAGTTCAGACGGGGACAGGGGGGGGACCCAGTACTTC. It specifies CASSSDGDRGGTQYF. Looking up the rest from reference TRBV28 and TRBJ2-5 gives the full variable domain: DVKVTQSSRYLVKRTGEKVFLECVQDMDHENMFWYRQDPGLGLRLIYFSYDVKMKEKGDIPEGYSVSREKKERFSLILESASTNQTSMYLCASSSDGDRGGTQYFGPGTRLLVL.

This clonotype has a count of ten or more. The CDR3 protein is CASSPLGGGDVKTQYF. CDR3 sequence (DNA): TGTGCCAGCAGTCCCCTAGGCGGGGGGGACGTGAAGACCCAGTACTTC. This rearrangement joins TRBV6-2 or TRBV6-3 to TRBJ2-5, with 9 bases identical to TRBD2. V shed 5 bases and J 6 bases; nucleotides not matched to a gene: 13. From germline, CDR1 is MNHEY and CDR2 SVGEGT. This CDR3 spans 16 amino acids.

This rearrangement joins TRBV6-2 or TRBV6-3 to TRBJ2-1; TRBD1 agrees at 9 bases. This CDR3 has 16 amino acids. The V gene end was trimmed by 2 bases and the J gene end by 6 bases; junction bases not matched to a gene: 8. The germline V gene has CDR1 MNHEY and CDR2 SVGEGT. CDR3 loop: CASSYPQGARGNEQFF. In DNA form, the CDR3 reads TGTGCCAGCAGTTACCCACAGGGGGCGAGGGGCAATGAGCAGTTCTTC.

This chain links TRBV20-1 with TRBJ2-7, with no clear D. The CDR3 consists of 11 residues. Germline lookup yields CDR1 DFQATT and CDR2 SNEGSKA (reference sequence). V shed 4 bases and J shed 2 bases, with 6 bases lying between them. CDR3 nucleotides: TGCAGTGCTATCTGGGCCTACGAGCAGTACTTC. This encodes CSAIWAYEQYF.